Listed below are T cell receptor beta chains from one sample, sequenced in a study of cytomegalovirus exposure and HLA in healthy donors. Measured with immunoSEQ multiplex PCR; TCRdb has only the in-frame clones, and not every one. The sample shows around 150,000 clones, 84% of them seen only once. The material sequenced was PBMCs. The receptors originated from a man between 18 and 35 years old in good health and CMV-seronegative. Both conserved end residues are part of each CDR3. A D gene is named only where the DNA matches it firmly. The size of a clone is reported for some rows only, either as once, few or many, or as a class for expanded clones.

size,J,D,V,DNA,CDR3
NA,TRBJ1-1,NA,TRBV7-3,TGTGCCAGCAGCCCCCAACCGGGACAACAAGCTTTCTTT,CASSPQPGQQAFF
few,TRBJ2-7,NA,TRBV15,TGTGCCACCAGCAGAGATGGCTTACCCTACGAGCAGTACTTC,CATSRDGLPYEQYF
NA,TRBJ1-5,NA,TRBV29-1,TGCAGCGTTGTGAGGGACTTAGGGCAGCCCCAGCATTTT,CSVVRDLGQPQHF
NA,TRBJ2-7,TRBD1,TRBV5-4,TGTGCCAGCAGCCGGGGGACAGGCTACGAGCAGTACTTC,CASSRGTGYEQYF
NA,TRBJ1-1,NA,TRBV28,TGTGCCAGCAGTTTGTTGGACAGATCTGAAGCTTTCTTT,CASSLLDRSEAFF
few,TRBJ2-2,TRBD2,TRBV29-1,TGCAGCGTCCCGACTAGCGGGGGGAACACCGGGGAGCTGTTTTTT,CSVPTSGGNTGELFF
NA,TRBJ1-1,NA,TRBV7-8,TGTGCCAGCAGCCAAATCCGGGGGAACACTGAAGCTTTCTTT,CASSQIRGNTEAFF
NA,TRBJ1-3,TRBD1,TRBV4-2,TGTGCCAGCAGCCAACCAGGACAGGGTTTCTCTGGGGACACCATATATTTT,CASSQPGQGFSGDTIYF
NA,TRBJ2-7,NA,TRBV27,TGTGCCAGCAGTTCCTCGGGATGGAGGGGCTCCTACGAGCAGTACTTC,CASSSSGWRGSYEQYF
NA,TRBJ1-6,NA,TRBV7-8,TGTGCCAGCAGCTTAGACGAGGCCAATTCACCCCTCCACTTT,CASSLDEANSPLHF
few,TRBJ2-7,TRBD1,TRBV4-1,TGCGCCAGCAGCCAAGGCCTCGGACAGGGTATAAACGAGCAGTACTTC,CASSQGLGQGINEQYF
NA,TRBJ1-3,NA,TRBV6-1,TGTGCCAGCAGACAGGCTTTCTCTGGAAACACCATATATTTT,CASRQAFSGNTIYF
NA,TRBJ2-1,NA,TRBV19,TGTGCCAGTAGTATGGGGCCCTACAATGAGCAGTTCTTC,CASSMGPYNEQFF
NA,TRBJ2-7,TRBD1,TRBV29-1,TGCAGCGTGGGCAAGGTGGGGACAGCTGTGGACGAGCAGTACTTC,CSVGKVGTAVDEQYF
NA,TRBJ1-4,NA,TRBV7-9,TGTGCCAGCAGCTTAGTCGGAGCAACTAATGAAAAACTGTTTTTT,CASSLVGATNEKLFF
NA,TRBJ1-1,NA,TRBV7-9,TGTTCCAGCAGCTTATTGAGCGAGACCATGAACACTGAAGCTTTCTTT,CSSSLLSETMNTEAFF
NA,TRBJ2-5,NA,TRBV28,TGTGCCAGCAGTCTTCCGAGACCGAGGGAAGAGACCCAGTACTTC,CASSLPRPREETQYF
NA,TRBJ2-7,NA,TRBV12-5,TGTGCTAGTGGTTTGGTACTAGGAAAGGACTCCTACGAGCAGTACTTC,CASGLVLGKDSYEQYF
NA,TRBJ2-7,NA,TRBV29-1,TGCAGCGTTGACACAGGGCCACCTGACGAGCAGTACTTC,CSVDTGPPDEQYF
NA,TRBJ2-1,NA,TRBV5-8,TGTGCCAGCAGCTTGGGACCCAGCGGACCGTACAATGAGCAGTTCTTC,CASSLGPSGPYNEQFF
NA,TRBJ1-1,NA,TRBV2,TGTGCCAGCAGTGACCATACAGGGCAGAACACTGAAGCTTTCTTT,CASSDHTGQNTEAFF
NA,TRBJ2-1,NA,TRBV5-1,TGCGCCAGCAGCTGGGGGCGACCAGGTAGCTCCTACAATGAGCAGTTCTTC,CASSWGRPGSSYNEQFF
few,TRBJ2-7,NA,TRBV6-5,TGTGCCAGCAGTTACCAGGGAGCGACGGGACTCTACGAGCAGTACTTC,CASSYQGATGLYEQYF
once,TRBJ2-5,TRBD1,TRBV25-1,TGTGCCGCCACAGGGGGAGAGACCCAGTACTTC,CAATGGETQYF
NA,TRBJ1-1,NA,TRBV7-6,TGTGCCAGCAGCTTAGCTGCAGTTATGAACACTGAAGCTTTCTTT,CASSLAAVMNTEAFF
NA,TRBJ1-5,NA,TRBV28,TGTGCCAGCAGTTGGGCGGGCCGAAAGCATTTT,CASSWAGRKHF
NA,TRBJ1-1,NA,TRBV7-9,TGTGCCAGCAGCTCTCGTGGAGGAAACACTGAAGCTTTCTTT,CASSSRGGNTEAFF
NA,TRBJ1-1,NA,TRBV19,TGTGCCAGTAGTGAGGGTCCTGAAGCTTTCTTT,CASSEGPEAFF
NA,TRBJ1-5,NA,TRBV28,TGTGCCAGCAGTTTATTGCAGGGGAATCAGCCCCAGCATTTT,CASSLLQGNQPQHF
NA,TRBJ2-3,NA,TRBV10-3,TGTGCCATCAGTGAGCGTCTAGCCACAGATACGCAGTATTTT,CAISERLATDTQYF
NA,TRBJ1-1,NA,TRBV11-2,TGTGCCAGCAGCCCGCGAGGCGGGGGACTGGCGAACACTGAAGCTTTCTTT,CASSPRGGGLANTEAFF
NA,TRBJ1-1,NA,TRBV28,TGTGCCAGCAGTTTACAGGGGCTATACACTGAAGCTTTCTTT,CASSLQGLYTEAFF
NA,TRBJ2-5,NA,TRBV7-3,TGTGCCAGCAGCTTAACAGGGGGAAAAGAGACCCAGTACTTC,CASSLTGGKETQYF
NA,TRBJ1-2,TRBD1,TRBV28,TGTGCCAGCAGTTCTTTGCCGGACAGGGGGCTAGGGGGCTACACCTTC,CASSSLPDRGLGGYTF
NA,TRBJ2-7,TRBD2,TRBV7-9,TGTGCCAGCAGCCCATGGGAGGGAACGGTAGCGGAAATCTACGAGCAGTACTTC,CASSPWEGTVAEIYEQYF
NA,TRBJ1-6,NA,TRBV27,TGTGCCAGCAGTAACAGGGCCTTGGATCGTCCCCTCCACTTT,CASSNRALDRPLHF
NA,TRBJ2-7,NA,TRBV5-1,TGCGCCAGCAGCCCCCCCAGGGGTGGGGAAGGCTCCTACGAGCAGTACTTC,CASSPPRGGEGSYEQYF
NA,TRBJ1-3,TRBD1,TRBV6-6,TGTGCCAGCAGCTATCCACAGGGGGACTCTGGAAACACCATATATTTT,CASSYPQGDSGNTIYF
NA,TRBJ1-2,NA,TRBV7-2,TGTGCCAGCAGCTTAGTTCTTGGCTACACCTTC,CASSLVLGYTF
NA,TRBJ1-2,TRBD1,TRBV19,TGTGCCAGTAGTACAGGGGGCCCGTCAGGGTATGGCTACACCTTC,CASSTGGPSGYGYTF
NA,TRBJ1-4,TRBD1,TRBV7-9,TGTTCCAGCAGCTCCCTGGACAGGGTATATGAAAAACTGTTTTTT,CSSSSLDRVYEKLFF
once,TRBJ1-1,TRBD1,TRBV5-6,TGTGCCAGCAGCTTGCGGTACAGGGGGCACACTGAAGCTTTCTTT,CASSLRYRGHTEAFF
NA,TRBJ2-5,TRBD2,TRBV7-2,TGTGCCAGCAGCTTAGTACCCCCTAGCGGGGGGCCTGAGACCCAGTACTTC,CASSLVPPSGGPETQYF